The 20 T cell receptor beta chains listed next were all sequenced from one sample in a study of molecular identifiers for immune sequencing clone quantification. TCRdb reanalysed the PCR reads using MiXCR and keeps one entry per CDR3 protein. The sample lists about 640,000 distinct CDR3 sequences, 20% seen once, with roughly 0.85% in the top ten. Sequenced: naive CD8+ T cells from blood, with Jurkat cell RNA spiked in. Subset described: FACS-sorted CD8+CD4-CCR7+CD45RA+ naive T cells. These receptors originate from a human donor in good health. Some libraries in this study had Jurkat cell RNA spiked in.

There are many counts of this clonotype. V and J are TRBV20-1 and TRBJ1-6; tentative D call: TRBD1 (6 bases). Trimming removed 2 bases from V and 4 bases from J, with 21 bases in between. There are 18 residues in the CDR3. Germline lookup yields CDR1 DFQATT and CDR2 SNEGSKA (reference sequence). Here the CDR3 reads CSARNYIGGGAYNSPLHF. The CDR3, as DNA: TGCAGTGCTAGAAACTACATAGGCGGGGGCGCGTATAATTCACCCCTCCACTTT.

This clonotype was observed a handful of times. The CDR3 loop is CASGASGTGYNEQFF. CDR3 DNA sequence: TGTGCTAGTGGTGCATCCGGGACAGGCTACAATGAGCAGTTCTTC. V gene TRBV12-5 combines with J gene TRBJ2-1, with TRBD1 identical over 8 bases. The CDR3 has 15 residues. In germline, CDR1 is LGHNT, CDR2 FRNRAP. V was clipped by 5 bases and J by 3 bases; unmatched bases: 6.

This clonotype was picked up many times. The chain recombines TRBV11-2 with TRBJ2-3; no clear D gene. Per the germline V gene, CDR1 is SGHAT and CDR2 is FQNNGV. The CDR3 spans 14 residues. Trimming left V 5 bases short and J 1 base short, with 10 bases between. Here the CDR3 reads CASSPSWGTDTQYF. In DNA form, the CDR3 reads TGTGCCAGCAGCCCGAGTTGGGGCACAGATACGCAGTATTTT.

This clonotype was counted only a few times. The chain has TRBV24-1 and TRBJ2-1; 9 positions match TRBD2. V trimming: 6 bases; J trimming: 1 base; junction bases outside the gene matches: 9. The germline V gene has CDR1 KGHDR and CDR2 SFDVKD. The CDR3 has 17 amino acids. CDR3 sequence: CATSLTRLAGSYNEQFF. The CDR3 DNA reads TGTGCCACCAGTCTCACGCGTCTAGCGGGATCCTACAATGAGCAGTTCTTC.

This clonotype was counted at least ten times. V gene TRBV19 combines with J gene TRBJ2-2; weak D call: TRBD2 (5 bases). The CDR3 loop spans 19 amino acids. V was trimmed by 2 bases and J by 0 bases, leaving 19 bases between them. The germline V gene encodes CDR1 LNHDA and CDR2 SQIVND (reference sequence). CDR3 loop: CASSIKVIGSRSNTGELFF. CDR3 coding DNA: TGTGCCAGTAGTATAAAGGTCATAGGGAGCAGATCGAACACCGGGGAGCTGTTTTTT.

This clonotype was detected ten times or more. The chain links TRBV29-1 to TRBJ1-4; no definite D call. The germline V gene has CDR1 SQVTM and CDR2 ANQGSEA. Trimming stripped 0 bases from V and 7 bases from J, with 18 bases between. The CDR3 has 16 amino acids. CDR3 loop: CSVEDPLTPDGEKLFF. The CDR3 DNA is TGCAGCGTTGAAGATCCACTGACGCCCGACGGTGAAAAACTGTTTTTT.

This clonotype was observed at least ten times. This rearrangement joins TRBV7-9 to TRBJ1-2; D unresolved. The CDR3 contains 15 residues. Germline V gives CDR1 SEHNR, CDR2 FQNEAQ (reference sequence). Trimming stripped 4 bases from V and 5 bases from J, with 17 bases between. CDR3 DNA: TGTGCCAGCAGCTCCCCGGACGGGGTGGAGTATGGCTACACCTTC. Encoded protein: CASSSPDGVEYGYTF.

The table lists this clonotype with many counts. CDR3 sequence: CASSLAASKSIQYF. The CDR3 region has the DNA TGTGCCAGCAGTTTGGCAGCCTCTAAGAGCATTCAGTACTTC. The J gene is TRBJ2-4, the V gene TRBV28; D not certain. Between the trimmed V and J ends, which lost 3 bases and 9 bases, there was a span of 15 bases. The CDR3 covers 14 residues. Per the germline V gene, CDR1 is MDHEN and CDR2 is SYDVKM.

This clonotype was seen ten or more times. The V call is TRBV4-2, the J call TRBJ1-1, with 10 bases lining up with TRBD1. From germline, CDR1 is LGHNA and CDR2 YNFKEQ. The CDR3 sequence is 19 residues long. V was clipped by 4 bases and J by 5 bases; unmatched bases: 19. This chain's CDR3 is CASSPELGQGVQIRTEAFF. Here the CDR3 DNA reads TGTGCCAGCAGCCCGGAACTTGGACAGGGGGTACAAATAAGGACTGAAGCTTTCTTT.

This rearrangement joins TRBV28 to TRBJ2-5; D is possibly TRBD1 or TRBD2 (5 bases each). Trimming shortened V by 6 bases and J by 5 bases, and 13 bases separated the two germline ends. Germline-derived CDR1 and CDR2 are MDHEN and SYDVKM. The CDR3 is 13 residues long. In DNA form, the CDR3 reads TGTGCCAGCAGAGTGGGGGAAAGGGAGACCCAGTACTTC. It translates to CASRVGERETQYF.

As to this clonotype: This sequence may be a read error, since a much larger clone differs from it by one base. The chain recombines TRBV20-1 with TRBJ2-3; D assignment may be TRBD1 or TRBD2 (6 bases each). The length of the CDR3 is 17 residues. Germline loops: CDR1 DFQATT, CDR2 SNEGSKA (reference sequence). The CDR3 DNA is TGCAGTGCTAGAGATCAATTGAGGGGGGCTGGTACAGGTACGCAGTATTTT. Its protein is CSARDQLRGAGTGTQYF.

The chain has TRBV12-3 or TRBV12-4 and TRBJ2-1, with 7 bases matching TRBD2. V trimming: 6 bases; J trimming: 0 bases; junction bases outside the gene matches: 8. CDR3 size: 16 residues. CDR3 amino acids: CASSQTSPSSYNEQFF. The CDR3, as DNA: TGTGCCAGCAGCCAGACTAGCCCGAGCTCCTACAATGAGCAGTTCTTC.

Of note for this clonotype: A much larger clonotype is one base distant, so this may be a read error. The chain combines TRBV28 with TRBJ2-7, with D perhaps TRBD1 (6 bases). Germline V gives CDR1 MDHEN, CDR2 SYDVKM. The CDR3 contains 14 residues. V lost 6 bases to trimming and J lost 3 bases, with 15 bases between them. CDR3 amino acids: CASSSAGAIYEQYF. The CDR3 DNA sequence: TGTGCCAGCAGCTCCGCAGGGGCAATCTACGAGCAGTACTTC.

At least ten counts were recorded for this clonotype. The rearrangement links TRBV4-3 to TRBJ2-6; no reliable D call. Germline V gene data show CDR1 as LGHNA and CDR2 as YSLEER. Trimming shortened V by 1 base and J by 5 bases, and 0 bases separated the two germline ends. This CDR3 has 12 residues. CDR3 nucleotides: TGCGCCAGCAGCCAAGGGGCCAACGTCCTGACTTTC. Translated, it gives CASSQGANVLTF.

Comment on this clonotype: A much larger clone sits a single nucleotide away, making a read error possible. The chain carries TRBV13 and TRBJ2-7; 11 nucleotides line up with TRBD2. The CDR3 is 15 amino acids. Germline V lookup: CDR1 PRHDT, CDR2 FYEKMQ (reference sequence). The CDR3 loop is CASSEGLAATYEQCF. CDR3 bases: TGTGCCAGCAGCGAGGGACTAGCGGCGACCTACGAGCAGTGCTTC.

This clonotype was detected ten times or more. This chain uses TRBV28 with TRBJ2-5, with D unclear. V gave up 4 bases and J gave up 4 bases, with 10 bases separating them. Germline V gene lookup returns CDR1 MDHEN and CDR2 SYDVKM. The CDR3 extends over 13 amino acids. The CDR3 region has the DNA TGTGCCAGCAGTTCAAACCCTCGAGAGACCCAGTACTTC. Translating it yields CASSSNPRETQYF.

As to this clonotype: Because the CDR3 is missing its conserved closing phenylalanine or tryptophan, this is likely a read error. The CDR3 DNA reads as TGTGCCAGCAGTTACAATAACTATGGCTACACCCTC. Translated: CASSYNNYGYTL. The chain recombines TRBV6-2 or TRBV6-3 with TRBJ1-2; D is uncertain. The germline V gene has CDR1 MNHEY and CDR2 SVGEGT. CDR3 length: 12 residues. V was clipped by 2 bases and J by 1 base, with 2 bases between them.

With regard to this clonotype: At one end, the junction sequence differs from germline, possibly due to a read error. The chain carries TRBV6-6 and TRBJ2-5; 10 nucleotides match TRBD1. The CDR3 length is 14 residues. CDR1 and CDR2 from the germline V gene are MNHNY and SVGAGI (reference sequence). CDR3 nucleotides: TGTACCAGCAGTCCCGGGACAGGGGTGGAGACCCAGTACTTC. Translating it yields CTSSPGTGVETQYF.

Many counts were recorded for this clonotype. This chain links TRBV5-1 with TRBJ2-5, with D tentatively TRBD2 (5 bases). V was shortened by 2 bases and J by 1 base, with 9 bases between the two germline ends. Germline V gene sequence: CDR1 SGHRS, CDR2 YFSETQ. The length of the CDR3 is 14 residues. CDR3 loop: CASSFWTGQETQYF. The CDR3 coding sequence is TGCGCCAGCAGCTTTTGGACTGGCCAAGAGACCCAGTACTTC.

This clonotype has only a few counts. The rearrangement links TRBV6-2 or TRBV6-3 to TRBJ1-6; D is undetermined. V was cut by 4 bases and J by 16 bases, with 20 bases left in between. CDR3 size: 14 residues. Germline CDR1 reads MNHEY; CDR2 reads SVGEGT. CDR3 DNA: TGTGCCAGCAGTTTGTGGACTGGGGTGACGGCTCTCCACTTT. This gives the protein CASSLWTGVTALHF.